One and the same sample provided the 6 T cell receptor beta chains below, sequenced in a study of Tregs in tolerant kidney transplant recipients. Here immunoSEQ multiplex PCR was the method, and the copy in TCRdb shows in-frame clones only, minus some. This table has under 95,000 clones, 91% appearing once. Sequencing used Tregs from blood, obtained before the transplant. The receptors were sampled from a human donor who received a combined kidney and bone marrow transplant.

The rearrangement uses TRBV2 and TRBJ2-5; tentative D call: TRBD1 (6 bases). CDR3 length: 13 residues. The ends were cut back, 6 bases at V and 1 base at J, with 9 bases in the middle. The V gene's germline CDR1 is SNHLY and CDR2 FYNNEI. The CDR3, as DNA: TGTGCCAGCAGGTTGGACAGCCAAGAGACCCAGTACTTC. Protein: CASRLDSQETQYF.

V is TRBV7-8 and J is TRBJ2-7; perhaps TRBD2 as D (5 bases). V was trimmed by 1 base and J by 0 bases, leaving 7 bases between them. The CDR3 is 14 residues long. Germline values: CDR1 SGHVS, CDR2 FQNEAQ. CDR3 DNA: TGTGCCAGCAGCTTAGGGAGGAGCTCCTACGAGCAGTACTTC. Translated, it gives CASSLGRSSYEQYF.

This sequence joins TRBV19 and TRBJ2-7; 10 positions agree with TRBD1. CDR3 length: 15 amino acids. CDR1 is LNHDA, CDR2 SQIVND, per germline (reference sequence). The ends lost 3 bases at V and 4 bases at J; junction bases unmatched: 6. CDR3 residues: CASSMRRQGAYEQYF. DNA of the CDR3: TGTGCCAGTAGTATGAGGAGACAGGGGGCTTACGAGCAGTACTTC. The full variable domain, with the rest looked up from reference TRBV19 and TRBJ2-7, is DGGITQSPKYLFRKEGQNVTLSCEQNLNHDAMYWYRQDPGQGLRLIYYSQIVNDFQKGDIAEGYSVSREKKESFPLTVTSAQKNPTAFYLCASSMRRQGAYEQYFGPGTRLTVT.

In its sample, this clone was seen once. V and J are TRBV6-1 and TRBJ2-1; D remains ambiguous. Germline-derived CDR1 and CDR2 are MNHNS and SASEGT. The germline V and J ends were trimmed by 2 bases and 2 bases, with 13 bases remaining between them. The CDR3 has 16 amino acids. The CDR3 here is CASSEQVNAPYNEQFF. DNA for the CDR3: TGTGCCAGCAGTGAACAGGTTAACGCCCCCTACAATGAGCAGTTCTTC.

The V and J genes are TRBV2 and TRBJ2-3; tentatively, D is TRBD1 (6 bases). This CDR3 is 12 amino acids long. With 7 bases removed from V and 8 bases from J, the gap between germline ends came to 13 bases. Germline CDR1 reads SNHLY; CDR2 reads FYNNEI. Written as DNA, the CDR3 is TGTGCCAGCAAGACTCCACAGGGTACGCAGTATTTT. Translated, it gives CASKTPQGTQYF.

J is TRBJ2-7 and V is TRBV7-9, with TRBD2 matching over 12 bases. V dropped 2 bases and J dropped 4; count of bases not matched to a gene: 3. CDR3 size: 15 residues. Germline V gives CDR1 SEHNR, CDR2 FQNEAQ (reference sequence). CDR3: CASSLLAGGPYEQYF. CDR3 in DNA: TGTGCCAGCAGCTTACTAGCGGGAGGGCCATACGAGCAGTACTTC.